Below are 28 T cell receptor beta chains sequenced from a single sample in a study of breast tumors, draining lymph nodes, adjacent tissues. The lymph nodes were axillary draining lymph nodes from breast cancer patients. TCRdb fed the multiplex PCR reads into MiXCR, producing one record per CDR3 protein. In the table there are approximately 100,000 distinct CDR3 sequences, 21% of which are singletons. The sample consisted of axillary lymph node tissue. The receptors here all came from a female donor with breast cancer. Some clones in this sample may be carry-over from other donors' samples.

In this sample, this clonotype turned up many times. V gene TRBV2 combines with J gene TRBJ2-3, with D possibly being TRBD2 (6 bases). V was pared by 8 bases and J by 5 bases, with 23 bases between. The CDR3 consists of 16 residues. Germline V gene lookup returns CDR1 SNHLY and CDR2 FYNNEI. The CDR3 region has the DNA TGTGCCAGCGCAATACAATTGGGGGGTTTCGGAGATACGCAGTATTTT. It translates to CASAIQLGGFGDTQYF. The whole variable domain, remainder taken from reference TRBV2 and TRBJ2-3, is EPEVTQTPSHQVTQMGQEVILRCVPISNHLYFYWYRQILGQKVEFLVSFYNNEISEKSEIFDDQFSVERPDGSNFTLKIRSTKLEDSAMYFCASAIQLGGFGDTQYFGPGTRLTVL.

This clonotype has a handful of counts. The chain combines TRBV19 with TRBJ2-2, with unresolved D. The V gene lost 3 bases and the J gene lost 7 bases, with 9 bases spanning the gap. Germline V lookup: CDR1 LNHDA, CDR2 SQIVND (reference sequence). The CDR3 totals 13 residues. The CDR3 DNA reads TGTGCCAGTAGTATTTTTTCAGGCGGGGAGCTGTTTTTT. Translating it yields CASSIFSGGELFF.

At least ten counts were recorded for this clonotype. This chain joins TRBV25-1 and TRBJ1-6; D is unresolved. Trimming took 3 bases from V and 10 from J, leaving 13 bases between them. This CDR3 has 14 residues. Germline V gene data show CDR1 as MGHDK and CDR2 as SYGVNS. This CDR3 is CASSDVGGPSPLHF. In DNA, the CDR3 is TGTGCCAGCAGTGACGTTGGAGGGCCCTCACCCCTCCACTTT.

This clonotype came up a few times. The V gene is TRBV28, the J gene TRBJ2-5; 8 nucleotides match TRBD1. In germline, CDR1 is MDHEN, CDR2 SYDVKM. The CDR3 consists of 14 residues. V lost 6 bases to trimming and J lost 4 bases; unmatched junction nucleotides: 7. CDR3 region: CASRLSGGRETQYF. DNA for the CDR3: TGTGCCAGCAGGTTGTCAGGGGGCCGAGAGACCCAGTACTTC.

V usage is TRBV4-2 and J usage is TRBJ2-7; TRBD2 aligns across 8 bases. The length of the CDR3 is 16 residues. The junction had 7 bases not matched to a gene; V was cut back by 1 base and J by 2 bases. Germline CDR1 LGHNA, CDR2 YNFKEQ. DNA for the CDR3: TGTGCCAGCAGCCAAGGGTCCGGACTAGCAGCCTACGAGCAGTACTTC. It is translated as CASSQGSGLAAYEQYF.

In this sample, this clonotype turned up many times. This chain joins TRBV7-8 and TRBJ1-6; possibly TRBD1 for D (6 bases). CDR1 and CDR2 (germline): SGHVS, FQNEAQ. This CDR3 region has 16 residues. V was cut by 5 bases and J by 9 bases, with 20 bases left in between. CDR3 protein: CASSLSSGERRSPLHF. The CDR3, as DNA: TGTGCCAGCAGCCTTAGTTCAGGGGAGAGGCGTTCACCCCTCCACTTT.

A note on this clonotype: A much larger clone differs from this one at a single base, so this may be a read error. The CDR3 here is CASSSQQGVGYEQYF. The CDR3 region has the DNA TGTGCCAGCAGTTCCCAACAGGGGGTAGGGTACGAGCAGTACTTC. This rearrangement joins TRBV27 to TRBJ2-7, with TRBD1 matching over 8 bases. Trimming cost V 4 bases and J 4 bases; bases outside gene matches: 9. This CDR3 spans 15 amino acids. Germline V gene lookup returns CDR1 MNHEY and CDR2 SMNVEV (reference sequence).

Of note for this clonotype: A much bigger clone sits one base away, suggesting this may be a read error. The chain carries TRBV28 and TRBJ2-7; 14 bases line up with TRBD2. The CDR3 has 14 amino acids. Germline V lookup: CDR1 MDHEN, CDR2 SYDVKM. The CDR3 loop is CASSLGLAGDEQYF. The DNA for the CDR3 is TGTGCCAGCAGTTTGGGACTAGCGGGAGACGAACAGTACTTC.

This clonotype was counted many times. The rearrangement uses TRBV19 and TRBJ1-2, with D perhaps TRBD1 (6 bases). Germline CDR1 and CDR2: LNHDA and SQIVND (reference sequence). The CDR3 length is 14 residues. V was cut by 7 bases and J by 2 bases, with 14 bases left in between. This CDR3 is CASKGGQINYGYTF. As DNA, the CDR3 is TGTGCCAGTAAGGGGGGGCAGATAAACTATGGCTACACCTTC.

This rearrangement joins TRBV28 to TRBJ2-7, with 8 bases aligning to TRBD1. Germline V gene data show CDR1 as MDHEN and CDR2 as SYDVKM. V gave up 2 bases and J gave up 4 bases; unmatched junction bases: 10. The CDR3 consists of 16 residues. The CDR3 reads CASSLVAGGNIYEQYF. DNA of the CDR3: TGTGCCAGCAGTTTAGTGGCAGGGGGCAATATTTACGAGCAGTACTTC.

This clonotype was picked up many times. The chain has TRBV7-9 and TRBJ1-2, with a tentative D call TRBD1 (5 bases). Trimming stripped 5 bases from V and 4 bases from J, with 14 bases between. Germline loops: CDR1 SEHNR, CDR2 FQNEAQ (reference sequence). This CDR3 is 14 amino acids long. The CDR3 coding sequence is TGTGCCAGCAGCCCGTGGGGGGGGATCTATGGCTACACCTTC. It encodes CASSPWGGIYGYTF.

This clonotype appeared many times. CDR3 amino acids: CASSTHLLPGELFF. Here the CDR3 DNA reads TGTGCCAGTAGTACCCACCTCCTTCCCGGGGAGCTGTTTTTT. This chain uses TRBV19 with TRBJ2-2, with D uncertain. Between the trimmed V and J ends, which lost 4 bases and 6 bases, there was a span of 12 bases. Germline V gene sequence: CDR1 LNHDA, CDR2 SQIVND (reference sequence). The CDR3 totals 14 residues. The full variable domain, with the rest looked up from reference TRBV19 and TRBJ2-2, is DGGITQSPKYLFRKEGQNVTLSCEQNLNHDAMYWYRQDPGQGLRLIYYSQIVNDFQKGDIAEGYSVSREKKESFPLTVTSAQKNPTAFYLCASSTHLLPGELFFGEGSRLTVL.

The rearrangement links TRBV2 to TRBJ2-3, with 12 bases aligning to TRBD1. CDR1 is SNHLY and CDR2 is FYNNEI in the germline V gene. V was pared by 6 bases and J by 3 bases, with 7 bases of the junction left unmatched. The CDR3 runs to 16 residues. CDR3 sequence (DNA): TGTGCCAGCAGCCGGGACAGGGGGCCGGGGACAGATACGCAGTATTTT. Translating it yields CASSRDRGPGTDTQYF. Full variable domain (rest looked up from reference TRBV2 and TRBJ2-3): EPEVTQTPSHQVTQMGQEVILRCVPISNHLYFYWYRQILGQKVEFLVSFYNNEISEKSEIFDDQFSVERPDGSNFTLKIRSTKLEDSAMYFCASSRDRGPGTDTQYFGPGTRLTVL.

Points on this clonotype: No conserved phenylalanine or tryptophan ends this CDR3, so it is likely a read error. This chain joins TRBV20-1 and TRBJ1-5, with unresolved D. The CDR3 consists of 13 residues. Trimming left V 1 base short and J 7 bases short, with 11 bases between. Per the germline V gene, CDR1 is DFQATT and CDR2 is SNEGSKA (reference sequence). CDR3 nucleotide sequence: TGCAGTGCTAGAGCGAGTAGCGCCCAGCCCCAGCATGTT. It encodes CSARASSAQPQHV.

About this clonotype itself: This could be a read error, since a much larger clone is one nucleotide away. The genes are TRBV5-4 and TRBJ1-2; 7 bases map to TRBD1. CDR3 length equals 14 residues. CDR1 and CDR2 (germline): SGHNT, YYREEE (reference sequence). The CDR3 nucleotides are TGTGCCAGCAGCTCCCCGACAGGGAGGTATGGCTTCACCTTC. This sequence encodes CASSSPTGRYGFTF.

As regards this clonotype: A read error may be the cause here, since a much bigger clone is one base away. This chain uses TRBV5-6 with TRBJ2-7, with D perhaps matching TRBD1 (6 bases). CDR3 length equals 12 residues. Germline loops: CDR1 SGHDT, CDR2 YYEEEE. CDR3 sequence reads: CASSLAVTGRDF. Here the CDR3 DNA reads TGTGCCAGCAGCTTGGCGGTCACAGGGCGGGACTTC. The complete variable domain, with remaining parts taken from reference TRBV5-6 and TRBJ2-7, reads DAGVTQSPTHLIKTRGQQVTLRCSPKSGHDTVSWYQQALGQGPQFIFQYYEEEERQRGNFPDRFSGHQFPNYSSELNVNALLLGDSALYLCASSLAVTGRDFGPGTRLTVT.

The chain has TRBV5-4 and TRBJ2-2; D perhaps matches TRBD1 (6 bases). Deletions cut 4 bases from V and 1 base from J, with 8 bases between. The length of the CDR3 is 14 residues. The germline gives CDR1 SGHNT, CDR2 YYREEE (reference sequence). In DNA form, the CDR3 reads TGTGCCAGCAGCAGGGGACAGAACACCGGGGAGCTGTTTTTT. This encodes CASSRGQNTGELFF.

This clonotype was detected ten times or more. The rearrangement joins TRBV27 to TRBJ2-7, with 7 bases lining up with TRBD2. Per germline, CDR1 MNHEY and CDR2 SMNVEV (reference sequence). V lost 6 bases, J lost 0 bases, and 8 bases stayed unmatched. The CDR3 is made up of 15 amino acids. The CDR3 nucleotides read TGTGCCAGCAGGCTTCGGAGCGGGAACTCCTACGAGCAGTACTTC. Encoded protein: CASRLRSGNSYEQYF.

This clonotype has a count of ten or more. The chain combines TRBV20-1 with TRBJ1-4; 10 bases match TRBD1. With 6 bases clipped from V and 4 bases from J, the junction kept 8 bases outside the gene matches. CDR3 size: 15 residues. Germline CDR1 reads DFQATT; CDR2 reads SNEGSKA (reference sequence). Here the CDR3 reads CSAGLGQGGNEKLFF. The CDR3 region has the DNA TGCAGTGCCGGCCTCGGACAGGGGGGTAATGAAAAACTGTTTTTT.

This clonotype was counted at least ten times. This sequence joins TRBV2 and TRBJ1-4; D perhaps matches TRBD1 (5 bases). The CDR3 runs 14 residues. Germline V gene lookup returns CDR1 SNHLY and CDR2 FYNNEI. The ends were cut back, 6 bases at V and 0 bases at J, with 8 bases in the middle. The CDR3 DNA reads TGTGCCAGCAGCCCGACAGCAACTAATGAAAAACTGTTTTTT. This sequence encodes CASSPTATNEKLFF.

There are a few counts of this clonotype. This rearrangement joins TRBV7-9 to TRBJ1-1; TRBD1 is a possible D gene (5 bases). The CDR3 consists of 13 residues. The V gene's germline CDR1 is SEHNR and CDR2 FQNEAQ (reference sequence). V was shortened by 3 bases and J by 1 base, with 6 bases between the two germline ends. In DNA form, the CDR3 reads TGTGCCAGCAGCTTGGGGGAGAACACTGAAGCTTTCTTT. It is translated as CASSLGENTEAFF.

This clonotype was counted many times. The rearrangement uses TRBV12-3 or TRBV12-4 and TRBJ1-2; weak D call: TRBD1 (5 bases). This CDR3 contains 12 residues. The V and J ends lost 1 base and 12 bases respectively, with 12 bases between them. CDR3 region: CASSLGAWGDTF. Written as DNA, the CDR3 is TGTGCCAGCAGTTTAGGAGCCTGGGGCGACACCTTC.

This clonotype was counted ten times or more. The chain recombines TRBV5-1 with TRBJ2-1, with D perhaps TRBD2 (5 bases). Germline V gene sequence: CDR1 SGHRS, CDR2 YFSETQ. The CDR3 consists of 13 residues. V gave up 3 bases and J gave up 7 bases, with 11 bases separating them. DNA for the CDR3: TGCGCCAGCAGCTCATTTCCGGGAAATGAGCAGTTCTTC. Amino acid sequence: CASSSFPGNEQFF. Filled out from reference TRBV5-1 and TRBJ2-1, the complete variable domain reads KAGVTQTPRYLIKTRGQQVTLSCSPISGHRSVSWYQQTPGQGLQFLFEYFSETQRNKGNFPGRFSGRQFSNSRSEMNVSTLELGDSALYLCASSSFPGNEQFFGPGTRLTVL.

This clonotype was seen a few times. This chain links TRBV28 with TRBJ2-7, with a tentative D call TRBD1 (6 bases). In germline, CDR1 is MDHEN, CDR2 SYDVKM. V lost 6 bases and J 3 bases, leaving 15 bases between the germline ends. This CDR3 is built from 14 residues. The CDR3 DNA reads as TGTGCCAGCAGAATAACAGGGAAATTCTACGAGCAGTACTTC. Residues: CASRITGKFYEQYF. The whole variable domain, filled in from reference TRBV28 and TRBJ2-7, reads DVKVTQSSRYLVKRTGEKVFLECVQDMDHENMFWYRQDPGLGLRLIYFSYDVKMKEKGDIPEGYSVSREKKERFSLILESASTNQTSMYLCASRITGKFYEQYFGPGTRLTVT.

This clonotype has a handful of counts. V and J are TRBV3-1 and TRBJ2-3; the D gene could be TRBD1 or TRBD2 (5 bases each). Deletions cut 4 bases from V and 3 bases from J, with 20 bases between. CDR3 length: 17 residues. The germline CDR1 and CDR2 sequences are LGHDT and YNNKEL (reference sequence). The CDR3 coding sequence is TGTGCCAGCAGCCCTACTCATCGGGGACCTGGGACAGATACGCAGTATTTT. Translation: CASSPTHRGPGTDTQYF.

This clonotype was counted many times. The chain has TRBV5-6 and TRBJ2-7; perhaps TRBD1 as D (5 bases). V shed 4 bases and J shed 0 bases, with 14 bases lying between them. The CDR3 contains 15 residues. Germline lookup yields CDR1 SGHDT and CDR2 YYEEEE. CDR3 sequence: CASSGDGHYSYEQYF. DNA of the CDR3: TGTGCCAGCAGCGGCGACGGACACTACTCCTACGAGCAGTACTTC.

V is TRBV28 and J is TRBJ2-2; weak D call: TRBD2 (6 bases). In germline, CDR1 is MDHEN, CDR2 SYDVKM. This CDR3 spans 14 amino acids. Trimming took 3 bases from V and 4 from J, leaving 9 bases between them. The CDR3 sequence: CASSFAGLTGELFF. CDR3 bases: TGTGCCAGCAGTTTCGCGGGACTCACCGGGGAGCTGTTTTTT.

This clonotype was observed many times. The rearrangement uses TRBV12-5 and TRBJ2-1, with TRBD2 matching 7 bases. V shed 6 bases, J shed 6 bases, and the junction held 8 bases outside the gene matches. The CDR3 runs 14 residues. Germline-derived CDR1 and CDR2 are LGHNT and FRNRAP. Here the CDR3 DNA reads TGTGCTAGTGGCACGGGTGGCGGGAGCAATGAGCAGTTCTTC. Translated: CASGTGGGSNEQFF.